The sequence of this T cell receptor beta chain was determined in a study of cytomegalovirus exposure and HLA in healthy donors. Study-wide results and limits: It was likely that a cluster of highly shared sequence variants was a sequencing artifact. Earlier results showed most TCR beta V segments being productive about 90% or about 30% of the time. Specific recognition of CMV antigens was confirmed in vitro for a few chains (all CMV-associated).

Germline V gives CDR1 SNHLY, CDR2 FYNNEI. The ends lost 3 bases at V and 2 bases at J; junction bases unmatched: 4. This CDR3 is 14 amino acids long. PCR primers comprised 60 Vbeta and 13 Jbeta primers. Sequencing used immunoSEQ multiplex PCR; TCRdb keeps in-frame clones, though not all of them. The repertoire includes 150,000 to 200,000 clones, around 68% of them detected once, and around 9.3% sits in the top ten. This clone showed up just a few times. As yet, its antigen is unknown. Sequenced input: PBMCs. The V and J genes are TRBV2 and TRBJ2-7, with 7 bases identical to TRBD2. This receptor was identified in a man aged 25-40 years in good health and CMV-seropositive. The CDR3 here is CASSEGGGPYEQYF. The CDR3 DNA reads as TGTGCCAGCAGTGAGGGGGGAGGGCCCTACGAGCAGTACTTC.